One sample yielded the 18 T cell receptor beta chains listed below, sequenced in a study of identical twins. TCRdb ran MiXCR on the 5' RACE reads and lists one entry per CDR3 protein. The table has roughly 710,000 distinct CDR3 sequences, roughly 6% seen once. Sequencing was done on a sample of naive T cells sorted from blood. The receptors come from a man aged 18-30 years in good health.

The chain recombines TRBV20-1 with TRBJ2-5; 7 positions match TRBD1. Germline values: CDR1 DFQATT, CDR2 SNEGSKA (reference sequence). Trimming cost V 2 bases and J 2 bases; bases outside gene matches: 14. The CDR3 is 17 amino acids. The CDR3 DNA sequence: TGCAGTGCTAGAAAGGGACAGCCACCCGTGGGGCAAGAGACCCAGTACTTC. This encodes CSARKGQPPVGQETQYF.

This clonotype was picked up a small number of times. The chain employs TRBV18 and TRBJ2-1; unclear D gene. Germline loops: CDR1 KGHSH, CDR2 LQKENI. V was cut by 1 base and J by 3 bases, with 4 bases left in between. CDR3 length: 13 amino acids. The CDR3 nucleotides are TGTGCCAGCTCACCACTCTACTACAATGAGCAGTTCTTC. Translated: CASSPLYYNEQFF.

This clonotype was observed at least ten times. The V and J genes are TRBV6-5 and TRBJ2-1; D gene unclear. The CDR3 is made up of 12 amino acids. The V gene lost 1 base and the J gene lost 6 bases, with 4 bases spanning the gap. In germline, CDR1 is MNHEY, CDR2 SVGAGI. CDR3 region: CASSYFGNEQFF. In DNA form, the CDR3 reads TGTGCCAGCAGTTACTTCGGCAATGAGCAGTTCTTC.

This clonotype was seen more than once but under ten times. The chain carries TRBV20-1 and TRBJ2-3; 12 positions match TRBD2. With 1 base clipped from V and 4 bases from J, the junction kept 9 bases outside the gene matches. The CDR3 is made up of 17 amino acids. Germline-derived CDR1 and CDR2 are DFQATT and SNEGSKA (reference sequence). CDR3 bases: TGCAGTGCTAGAGTTACTTCCGGACTAGCGGGACCAGATACGCAGTATTTT. Its translation is CSARVTSGLAGPDTQYF.

The V call is TRBV20-1, the J call TRBJ2-7; 9 nucleotides align to TRBD2. Germline V gene lookup returns CDR1 DFQATT and CDR2 SNEGSKA (reference sequence). This CDR3 contains 14 residues. Trimming took 6 bases from V and 1 from J; bases not matched to a gene: 7. The CDR3 DNA follows: TGCAGTGCCGGTAGCGGGAGTGGGTCCTACGAGCAGTACTTC. This translates into CSAGSGSGSYEQYF.

V gene TRBV6-8 combines with J gene TRBJ2-7, with TRBD2 matching over 7 bases. V dropped 6 bases and J dropped 1; count of bases not matched to a gene: 18. Per the germline V gene, CDR1 is MNHGY and CDR2 is SAAAGT. CDR3 length: 18 residues. The CDR3 DNA follows: TGTGCCAGCAGCCGCCTACGGGGGGTAGGGCGGCAATCCTACGAGCAGTACTTC. Translated: CASSRLRGVGRQSYEQYF.

In this sample, this clonotype turned up a few times. This rearrangement joins TRBV20-1 to TRBJ1-5; possible D gene TRBD1, 5 bases. CDR1 is DFQATT, CDR2 SNEGSKA, per germline (reference sequence). The length of the CDR3 is 14 residues. The germline V and J ends were trimmed by 3 bases and 0 bases, with 9 bases remaining between them. Here the CDR3 DNA reads TGCAGTGCTAGTATAGGGGATAGCAATCAGCCCCAGCATTTT. It specifies CSASIGDSNQPQHF.

This clonotype showed up many times. The chain couples TRBV20-1 to TRBJ2-5, with TRBD2 matching 10 bases. CDR1 DFQATT and CDR2 SNEGSKA come from the germline V gene (reference sequence). V lost 1 base and J lost 5; bases outside the gene matches: 7. The CDR3 runs 15 residues. This CDR3 reads CSARVASGSGETQYF. The CDR3 nucleotides read TGCAGTGCTAGAGTGGCTAGCGGGAGTGGTGAGACCCAGTACTTC.

This clonotype was observed many times. The chain employs TRBV11-2 and TRBJ2-7; D is unclear. This CDR3 contains 14 residues. Germline CDR1 and CDR2: SGHAT and FQNNGV. Trimming removed 6 bases from V and 2 bases from J, with 14 bases in between. CDR3 nucleotides: TGTGCCAGCAGTATAGTGGATCTAGCCTACGAGCAGTACGTC. As protein: CASSIVDLAYEQYV.

This clonotype was observed many times. Germline and junction disagree at one end, which may indicate a read error. The V call is TRBV5-1, the J call TRBJ2-1; TRBD2 is a possible D gene (6 bases). Germline V gene lookup returns CDR1 SGHRS and CDR2 YFSETQ. The CDR3 length is 14 residues. The DNA for the CDR3 is TGTGCCAGCAGTCTTAGCGGAGACTACAATGAGCAGTTCTTC. This codes for CASSLSGDYNEQFF.

This clonotype was recorded at least ten times. The chain uses TRBV5-5 and TRBJ2-7; maybe TRBD2 (5 bases). Per germline, CDR1 SGHKS and CDR2 YYEKEE (reference sequence). The CDR3 covers 12 residues. V lost 8 bases and J lost 4, with 13 bases in between. The CDR3 sequence: CASPRTQYEQYV. CDR3 in DNA: TGTGCCAGTCCCCGGACTCAATACGAGCAGTACGTC.

This sequence joins TRBV7-9 and TRBJ2-3, with no clear D. The CDR3 consists of 15 residues. Looked up from germline, CDR1 is SEHNR and CDR2 is FQNEAQ (reference sequence). Trimming shortened V by 4 bases and J by 4 bases, and 15 bases separated the two germline ends. CDR3 DNA sequence: TGTGCCAGCAGCTCGGTTCCATTAGGGCCAGATACGCAGTATTTT. Its translation is CASSSVPLGPDTQYF.

This clonotype was detected many times. V is TRBV29-1 and J is TRBJ2-5, with D maybe TRBD1 (6 bases). Looked up from germline, CDR1 is SQVTM and CDR2 is ANQGSEA. V lost 4 bases and J 1 base, leaving 10 bases between the germline ends. The CDR3 totals 13 residues. In DNA, the CDR3 is TGCAGCGTTGCCGGGACACCCCAAGAGACCCAGTACTTC. Translation gives CSVAGTPQETQYF.

Note on this clonotype: A much larger clone is a single base away; this may be a read error. The chain employs TRBV20-1 and TRBJ2-7; D gene unclear. V gave up 4 bases and J gave up 5 bases, with 9 bases separating them. The length of the CDR3 is 11 residues. Per the germline V gene, CDR1 is DFQATT and CDR2 is SNEGSKA (reference sequence). CDR3 DNA sequence: TGCAGTGCTACCTGGGCTAACGAGCAGTACTTC. This codes for CSATWANEQYF.

The V and J genes are TRBV15 and TRBJ1-2; 8 positions match TRBD1. The CDR3 length is 15 residues. V dropped 2 bases and J dropped 4; count of bases not matched to a gene: 6. CDR1 is LNHNV, CDR2 YYDKDF, per germline (reference sequence). This CDR3 reads CATSRRETGGYGYTF. The CDR3 DNA reads TGTGCCACCAGCAGACGGGAAACAGGGGGCTATGGCTACACCTTC.

This clonotype was counted between two and nine times. The V gene is TRBV4-3, the J gene TRBJ2-7; a weak D match, TRBD2 (5 bases). The V end was cut by 0 bases, the J end by 1 base, with 16 bases between. This CDR3 region has 17 residues. Germline CDR1 is LGHNA and CDR2 is YSLEER. The CDR3 sequence is CASSQDPRGMGSYEQYF. The CDR3 DNA reads as TGCGCCAGCAGCCAAGACCCACGGGGAATGGGGTCCTACGAGCAGTACTTC.

This clonotype occurred a few times. V usage is TRBV6-1 and J usage is TRBJ2-2; perhaps TRBD2 as D (5 bases). This CDR3 has 17 residues. Trimming stripped 6 bases from V and 4 bases from J, with 21 bases between. CDR1 is MNHNS, CDR2 SASEGT, per germline. CDR3 loop: CASSSPRGPGLTGELFF. As DNA, the CDR3 is TGTGCCAGCAGCTCCCCGCGCGGGCCTGGGCTCACCGGGGAGCTGTTTTTT.

This clonotype has more than one count but fewer than ten. V is TRBV6-1 and J is TRBJ2-7; D gene ambiguous. The CDR3 is 14 amino acids. The V gene's germline CDR1 is MNHNS and CDR2 SASEGT. V was cut by 4 bases and J by 3 bases, with 13 bases left in between. The CDR3 DNA reads as TGTGCCAGCAGTGTCGCCAGCAACTTCTACGAGCAGTACGTC. Its protein is CASSVASNFYEQYV.